The 3 T cell receptor beta chains reported below all come from one sample, sequenced in a study of TIL therapy for anti-PD-1-resistant metastatic lung cancer. The immunoSEQ assay was v3. Method: immunoSEQ multiplex PCR; TCRdb's copy keeps in-frame clones and lacks some. Found here are about 7,500 clones, nearly 75% of them singletons; the top ten hold more than 6%. The time point denotes: pre-treatment sample, taken before nivolumab and TIL therapy. Pleural nodules or supraclavicular lymph nodes made up most of the excised metastases sampled. The sequenced sample was tumor tissue, obtained at baseline. The receptors stem from a person between 30 and 79 years old with non-small cell lung cancer.

V gene TRBV5-4 combines with J gene TRBJ2-1, with D possibly being TRBD2 (5 bases). V lost 2 bases and J 5 bases, leaving 17 bases between the germline ends. Germline assignment: CDR1 SGHNT and CDR2 YYREEE (reference sequence). The CDR3 is 16 amino acids. This CDR3 reads CASSFQRLHGNNEQFF. DNA for the CDR3: TGTGCCAGCAGCTTCCAGCGTCTCCACGGGAACAATGAGCAGTTCTTC.

The chain couples TRBV19 to TRBJ1-1; 11 positions match TRBD1. Germline V CDR1 and CDR2: LNHDA, SQIVND (reference sequence). CDR3 length equals 16 residues. V lost 7 bases to trimming and J lost 1 base; unmatched junction nucleotides: 8. CDR3 coding DNA: TGTGCCAGTACCGGACAGGGGGCGGGGGAGAACACTGAAGCTTTCTTT. It codes for CASTGQGAGENTEAFF.

The chain recombines TRBV9 with TRBJ2-7; TRBD1 matches at 9 bases. Germline-derived CDR1 and CDR2 are SGDLS and YYNGEE. The CDR3 totals 15 residues. J was trimmed by 2 bases and V by 0 bases; bases with no gene match: 3. CDR3 protein: CASSVAQGAAYEQYF. CDR3 nucleotides: TGTGCCAGCAGCGTAGCACAGGGGGCAGCCTACGAGCAGTACTTC.